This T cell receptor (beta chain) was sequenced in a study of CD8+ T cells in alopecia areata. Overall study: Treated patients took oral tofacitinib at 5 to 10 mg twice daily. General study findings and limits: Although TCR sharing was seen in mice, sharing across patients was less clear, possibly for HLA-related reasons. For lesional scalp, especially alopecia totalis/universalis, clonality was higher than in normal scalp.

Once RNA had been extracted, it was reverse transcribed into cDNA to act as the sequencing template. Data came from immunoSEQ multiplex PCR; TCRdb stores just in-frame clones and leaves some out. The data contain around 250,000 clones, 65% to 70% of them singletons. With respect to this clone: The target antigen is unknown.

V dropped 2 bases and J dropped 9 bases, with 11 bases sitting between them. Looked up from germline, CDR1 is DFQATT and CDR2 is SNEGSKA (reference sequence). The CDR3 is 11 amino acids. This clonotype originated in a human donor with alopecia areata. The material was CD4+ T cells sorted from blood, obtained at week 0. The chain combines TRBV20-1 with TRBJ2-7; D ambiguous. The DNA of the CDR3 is TGCAGTGCTAGAACGGAATCGTCGCAGTACTTC. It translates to CSARTESSQYF.